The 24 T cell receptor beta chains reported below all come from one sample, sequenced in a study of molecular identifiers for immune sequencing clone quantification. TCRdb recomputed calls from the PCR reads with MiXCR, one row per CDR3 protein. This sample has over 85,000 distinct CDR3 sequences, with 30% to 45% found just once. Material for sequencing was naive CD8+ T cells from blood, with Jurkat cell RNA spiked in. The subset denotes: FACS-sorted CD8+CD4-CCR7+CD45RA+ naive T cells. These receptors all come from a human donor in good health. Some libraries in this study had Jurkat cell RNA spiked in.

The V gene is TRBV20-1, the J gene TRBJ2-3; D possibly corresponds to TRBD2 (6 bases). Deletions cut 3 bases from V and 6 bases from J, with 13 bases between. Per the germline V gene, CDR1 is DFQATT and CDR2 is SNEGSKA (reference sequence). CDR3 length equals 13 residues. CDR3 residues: CSASTGSRDTQYF. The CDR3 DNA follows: TGCAGTGCTAGTACCGGGAGCCGCGATACGCAGTATTTT.

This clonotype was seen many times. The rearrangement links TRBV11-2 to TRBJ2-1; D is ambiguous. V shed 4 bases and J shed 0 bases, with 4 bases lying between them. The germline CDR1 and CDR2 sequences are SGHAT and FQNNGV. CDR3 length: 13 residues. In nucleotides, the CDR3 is TGTGCCAGCAGCTCACCCTCCTACAATGAGCAGTTCTTC. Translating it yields CASSSPSYNEQFF.

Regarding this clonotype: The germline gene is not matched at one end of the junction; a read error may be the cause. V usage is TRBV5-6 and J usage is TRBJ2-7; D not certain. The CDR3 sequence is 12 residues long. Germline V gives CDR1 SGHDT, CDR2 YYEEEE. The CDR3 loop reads CVSSFWGAEQYF. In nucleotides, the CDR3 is TGTGTCAGCAGCTTTTGGGGTGCCGAGCAGTACTTC.

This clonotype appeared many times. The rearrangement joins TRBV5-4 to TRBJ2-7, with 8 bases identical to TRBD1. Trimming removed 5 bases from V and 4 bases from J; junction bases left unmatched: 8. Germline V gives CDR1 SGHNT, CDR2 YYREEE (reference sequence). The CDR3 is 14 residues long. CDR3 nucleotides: TGTGCCAGCAGTCTCTCTGGACAGGGTTACGAGCAGTACTTC. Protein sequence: CASSLSGQGYEQYF. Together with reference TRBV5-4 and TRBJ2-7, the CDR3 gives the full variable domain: ETGVTQSPTHLIKTRGQQVTLRCSSQSGHNTVSWYQQALGQGPQFIFQYYREEENGRGNFPPRFSGLQFPNYSSELNVNALELDDSALYLCASSLSGQGYEQYFGPGTRLTVT.

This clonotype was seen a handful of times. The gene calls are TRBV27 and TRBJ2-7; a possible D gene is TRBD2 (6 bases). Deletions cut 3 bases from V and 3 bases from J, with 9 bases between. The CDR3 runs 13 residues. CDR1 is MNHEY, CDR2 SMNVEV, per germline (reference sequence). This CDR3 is CASSFPGGYEQYF. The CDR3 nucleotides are TGTGCCAGCAGTTTCCCCGGGGGCTACGAGCAGTACTTC.

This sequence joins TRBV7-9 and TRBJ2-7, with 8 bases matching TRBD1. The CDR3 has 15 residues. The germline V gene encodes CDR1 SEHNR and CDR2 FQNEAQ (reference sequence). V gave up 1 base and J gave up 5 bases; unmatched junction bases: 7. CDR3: CASSLVSRGLNEQYF. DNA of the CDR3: TGTGCCAGCAGCTTAGTATCCAGGGGGCTCAACGAGCAGTACTTC. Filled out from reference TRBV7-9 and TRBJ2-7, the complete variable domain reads DTGVSQNPRHKITKRGQNVTFRCDPISEHNRLYWYRQTLGQGPEFLTYFQNEAQLEKSRLLSDRFSAERPKGSFSTLEIQRTEQGDSAMYLCASSLVSRGLNEQYFGPGTRLTVT.

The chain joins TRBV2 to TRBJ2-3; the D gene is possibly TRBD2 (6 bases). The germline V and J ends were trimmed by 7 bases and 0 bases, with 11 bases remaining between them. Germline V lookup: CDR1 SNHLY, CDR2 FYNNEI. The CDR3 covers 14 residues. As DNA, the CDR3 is TGTGCCAGCACTCCCGGGAGTAGCACAGATACGCAGTATTTT. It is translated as CASTPGSSTDTQYF.

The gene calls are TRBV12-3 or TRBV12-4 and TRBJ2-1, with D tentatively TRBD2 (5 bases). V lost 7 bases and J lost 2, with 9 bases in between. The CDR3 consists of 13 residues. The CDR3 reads CASTWTAYNEQFF. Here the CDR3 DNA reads TGTGCCAGCACCTGGACTGCCTACAATGAGCAGTTCTTC.

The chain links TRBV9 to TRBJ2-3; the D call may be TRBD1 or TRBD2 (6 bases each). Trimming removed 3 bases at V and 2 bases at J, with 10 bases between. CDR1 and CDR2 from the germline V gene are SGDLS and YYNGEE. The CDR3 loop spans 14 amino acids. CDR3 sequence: CASSASGATDTQYF. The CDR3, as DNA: TGTGCCAGCAGCGCATCGGGGGCCACAGATACGCAGTATTTT.

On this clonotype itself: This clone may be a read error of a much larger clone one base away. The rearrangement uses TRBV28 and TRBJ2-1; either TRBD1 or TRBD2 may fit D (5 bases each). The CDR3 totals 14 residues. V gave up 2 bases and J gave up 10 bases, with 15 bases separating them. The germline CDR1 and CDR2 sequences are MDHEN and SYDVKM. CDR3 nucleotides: TGTGCCAGCAGTTTAGATGGGGGTCCTAGGGAGCAGTTCTTC. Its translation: CASSLDGGPREQFF.

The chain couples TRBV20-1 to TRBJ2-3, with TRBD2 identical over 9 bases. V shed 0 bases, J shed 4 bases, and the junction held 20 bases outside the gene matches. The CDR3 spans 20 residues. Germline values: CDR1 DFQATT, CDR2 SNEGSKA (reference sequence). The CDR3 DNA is TGCAGTGCTAGAGATCTGGTAGCGGGAGAATCAGCGGTCTGGTCAGATACGCAGTATTTT. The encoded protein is CSARDLVAGESAVWSDTQYF.

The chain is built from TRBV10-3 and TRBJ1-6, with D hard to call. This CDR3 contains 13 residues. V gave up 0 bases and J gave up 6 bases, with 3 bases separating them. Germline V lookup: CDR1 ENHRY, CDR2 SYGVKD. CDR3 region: CAISESGNSPLHF. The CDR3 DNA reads TGTGCCATCAGTGAGTCGGGTAATTCACCCCTCCACTTT.

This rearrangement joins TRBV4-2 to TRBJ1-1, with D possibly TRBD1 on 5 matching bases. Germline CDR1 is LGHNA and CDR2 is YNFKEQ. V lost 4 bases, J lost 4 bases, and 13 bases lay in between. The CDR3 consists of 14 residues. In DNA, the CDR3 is TGTGCCAGCAGCCTGGGCAGGGAAGGCACTGAAGCTTTCTTT. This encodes CASSLGREGTEAFF.

CDR3 protein: CSATSGAYEQYF. The CDR3 DNA reads as TGCAGTGCTACCTCAGGGGCCTACGAGCAGTACTTC. This chain links TRBV20-1 with TRBJ2-7; D possibly corresponds to TRBD1 (6 bases). The length of the CDR3 is 12 residues. The germline V gene has CDR1 DFQATT and CDR2 SNEGSKA (reference sequence). V lost 4 bases and J 2 bases, leaving 9 bases between the germline ends.

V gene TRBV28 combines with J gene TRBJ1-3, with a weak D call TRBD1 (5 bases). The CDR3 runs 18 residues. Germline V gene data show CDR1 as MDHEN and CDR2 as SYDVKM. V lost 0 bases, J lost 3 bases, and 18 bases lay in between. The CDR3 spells CASSLWGGSYSVGNTIYF. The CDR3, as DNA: TGTGCCAGCAGTTTATGGGGGGGGTCGTACTCTGTTGGAAACACCATATATTTT.

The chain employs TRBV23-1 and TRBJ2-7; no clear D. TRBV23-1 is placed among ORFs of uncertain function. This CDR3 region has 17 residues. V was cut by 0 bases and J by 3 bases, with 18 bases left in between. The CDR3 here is CASSQSSLALLIYEQYF. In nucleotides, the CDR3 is TGCGCCAGCAGTCAATCAAGCTTGGCGCTGCTGATCTACGAGCAGTACTTC.

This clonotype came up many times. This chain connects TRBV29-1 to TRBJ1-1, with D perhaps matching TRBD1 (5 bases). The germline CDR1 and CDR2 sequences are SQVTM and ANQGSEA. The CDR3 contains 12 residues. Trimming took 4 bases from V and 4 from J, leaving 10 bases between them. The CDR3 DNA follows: TGCAGCGTTGCGGGGGAGGGCACTGAAGCTTTCTTT. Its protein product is CSVAGEGTEAFF.

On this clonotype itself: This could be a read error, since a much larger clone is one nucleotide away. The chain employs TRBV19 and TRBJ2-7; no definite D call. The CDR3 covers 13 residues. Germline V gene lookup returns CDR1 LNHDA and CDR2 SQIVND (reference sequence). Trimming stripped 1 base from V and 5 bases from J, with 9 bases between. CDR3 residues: CASSIAPPNEQYF. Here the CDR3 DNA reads TGTGCCAGTAGTATAGCTCCCCCCAACGAGCAGTACTTC.

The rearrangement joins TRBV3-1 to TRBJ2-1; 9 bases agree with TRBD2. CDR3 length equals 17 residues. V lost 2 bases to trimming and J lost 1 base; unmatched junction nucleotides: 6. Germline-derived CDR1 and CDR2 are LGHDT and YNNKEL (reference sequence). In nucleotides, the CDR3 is TGTGCCAGCAGCCAAATTAGCGGGAGTCGGTCCTACAATGAGCAGTTCTTC. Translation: CASSQISGSRSYNEQFF.

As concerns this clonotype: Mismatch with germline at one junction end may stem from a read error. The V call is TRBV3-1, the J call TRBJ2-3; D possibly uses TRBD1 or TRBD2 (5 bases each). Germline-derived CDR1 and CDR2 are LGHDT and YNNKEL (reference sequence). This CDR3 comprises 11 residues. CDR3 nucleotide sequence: TGTGCCAGCAGCCACGGGGCGAGCCCGGATTTT. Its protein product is CASSHGASPDF.

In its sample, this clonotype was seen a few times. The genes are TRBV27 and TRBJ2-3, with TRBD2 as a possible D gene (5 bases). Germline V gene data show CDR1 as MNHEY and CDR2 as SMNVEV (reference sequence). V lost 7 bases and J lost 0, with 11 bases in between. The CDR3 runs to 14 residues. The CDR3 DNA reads TGTGCCAGCAACGACCGGACTAGCACAGATACGCAGTATTTT. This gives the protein CASNDRTSTDTQYF.

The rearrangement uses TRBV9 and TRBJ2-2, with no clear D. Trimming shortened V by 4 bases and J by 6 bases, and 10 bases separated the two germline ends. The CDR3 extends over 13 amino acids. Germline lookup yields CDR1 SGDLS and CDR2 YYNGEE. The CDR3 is CASSRNDPGELFF. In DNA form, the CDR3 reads TGTGCCAGCAGCCGAAACGATCCCGGGGAGCTGTTTTTT.

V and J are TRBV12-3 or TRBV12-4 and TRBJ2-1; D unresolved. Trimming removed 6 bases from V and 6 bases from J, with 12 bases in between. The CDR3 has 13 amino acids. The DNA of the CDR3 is TGTGCCAGCAGCCCCCCGCCAAGCAATGAGCAGTTCTTC. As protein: CASSPPPSNEQFF.

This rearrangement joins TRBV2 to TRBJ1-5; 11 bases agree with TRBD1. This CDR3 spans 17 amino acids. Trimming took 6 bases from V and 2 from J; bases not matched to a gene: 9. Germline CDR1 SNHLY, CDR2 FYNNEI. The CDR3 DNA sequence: TGTGCCAGCAGCCACGGACAGGGGGCAATTGGCAATCAGCCCCAGCATTTT. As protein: CASSHGQGAIGNQPQHF.